This TCR beta chain was retrieved from a study of graft-versus-host responses after intestinal transplantation (dated by TCRdb to the early 2020s). Background on the whole study: The transplants that recipients got were multivisceral, liver-intestinal, or isolated intestinal. Every recipient was given anti-thymocyte globulin induction, then maintenance tacrolimus and steroids for 3 to 4 years. Graft-versus-host and host-versus-graft alloreactive T cell clones were tracked in the graft, circulation and bone marrow after intestinal transplantation using bulk TCR-beta CDR3 sequencing. To identify alloreactive clones, pre-transplant mixed lymphocyte reaction products were sequenced and then compared with unstimulated pre-transplant donor and recipient T cells. The cohort enrolled some 24 intestinal transplant recipients, one of whom was a retransplant, and 3 patients without pretransplant specimens were excluded. A peak of at least 4% donor T cells among recipient peripheral blood mononuclear cells was the definition used for donor T cell macrochimerism. Rather than being sequenced by the commercial service, samples from a few later patients were sequenced in-house on an Illumina MiSeq and processed with MiXCR.

Per the publication, the time point label means: cells obtained before transplantation from donor or recipient. CD3+CD4+ and CD3+CD8+ populations were FACS-sorted from unstimulated pre-transplant donor and recipient cells taken from spleen or lymph nodes. The V end loses 7 bases and the J end loses 6 bases, and a stretch of 5 bases separates them. From a lookup of the germline V gene (reference sequence), CDR1 and CDR2 are MNHEY and SMNVEV. The CDR3 contains 10 residues, cysteine and phenylalanine counted. Of all the DNA, just the CDR3 is kept, 30 bases in frame from base 1. Points the paper makes about the study in general: The conclusions were limited by the relatively low number and heterogeneity of the intestinal transplant patients. Early after transplant, declines in HvG clones were associated with peak levels of circulating GvH clones. GvH clones were detected in recipient bone marrow, and some appeared earlier in ileal mucosa or blood, consistent with an intestinal mucosal origin. Patients with donor T cell macrochimerism had high GvH to HvG T cell clonal ratios in their allografts.

The library was made by the immunoSEQ multiplex PCR assay. In most patients, genomic DNA was isolated using the Qiagen DNeasy Blood and Tissue Kit and sent frozen to Adaptive Biotechnologies for TCR sequencing. Adaptive Biotechnologies carried out high-throughput TCR-beta CDR3 sequencing of genomic DNA for most patients. The paper's data handling went like this. TCR sequencing data were retrieved from Adaptive's ImmunoSEQ software for 15 to 20 patients, whereas a few other patients were processed with MiXCR and VDJtools. To correct CD4 versus CD8 sorting errors, sequences present in both subsets at a frequency ratio below 5:1 were removed. CDR3 nucleotide sequences shared by donor and recipient were removed because the origin of these sequences could not be assigned. At least 2-fold expansion over unstimulated cells and a minimum CFSE-low frequency of 0.002% (template counts) or 0.001% (read counts) were required for clones to be classified as alloreactive. Mappable clones were those detected in sequenced pre-transplant spleen, lymph node, or MLR CFSE-low populations of the donor or recipient. Cumulative frequency of alloreactive clones was calculated as a percentage of all sequences weighted by copy number. In its TCRdb copy, this immuneACCESS table keeps in-frame sequences only and misses some clones. Where compared with another copy, unresolved V genes explain less than half of these, and the others have no known cause. Clone size and the V and J calls come from that table; the DNA yielded D and trimming. The sample table shows about 64,000 clones, and approximately 90% are seen once. Around 1.7% of the sample belongs to the ten largest clones.

A note on this clone: No antigen is known for it. The input lacks base qualities; no much larger clone sits a single base away.

The chain is encoded by TRBV27 joined to TRBJ2-3, with no confident D gene call. Source: unstimulated CD8+ T cells sorted from spleen or lymph node cells, taken before transplant. The sequence was collected from a human donor who was the organ donor for an intestinal transplant. The DNA sequence is as follows: TGTGCCAGCACCGGGGATACGCAGTATTTT. Translated, it reads CASTGDTQYF.